The clone carrying this T cell receptor beta chain is a singleton in its sample. The antigen is undetermined. The sample is drawn from a study of CD8 T cells in ankylosing spondylitis. Notes on the study in general: Made up of roughly 8 highly homologous variants, a TCR beta motif appeared characteristic of ankylosing spondylitis blood.

MiXCR was run by TCRdb on the 5' RACE reads, yielding one entry per CDR3 protein. The sample has some 840,000 distinct CDR3 sequences, 12% seen once. The germline V gene has CDR1 MGHDK and CDR2 SYGVNS. Trimming cost V 3 bases and J 6 bases; bases outside gene matches: 14. There are 17 residues in the CDR3. This receptor was identified in a male donor with ankylosing spondylitis. This chain joins TRBV25-1 and TRBJ2-1, with 7 positions matching TRBD1. The specimen sequenced was blood, either unsorted or a sorted T cell fraction (not recorded which). The CDR3 region is CASSELLPGQLFNEQFF. The CDR3 DNA follows: TGTGCCAGCAGTGAGCTACTGCCGGGACAGCTATTCAATGAGCAGTTCTTC.